Following are 18 T cell receptor beta chains from one sample sequenced in a study of memory CD4+ T cells and cytomegalovirus serostatus. The sort gate was single viable CD3+CD4+CD8-CD45RO+ cells for memory CD4+ T cells. The assay was immunoSEQ multiplex PCR, and TCRdb's table has in-frame clones only and misses some. The data show about 75,000 clones, just under 80% seen once. Sample: memory CD4+ T cells from blood. Receptors were obtained from an adult in good health and CMV-seropositive.

The chain is built from TRBV4-3 and TRBJ1-2; D may be TRBD1 (5 bases). The germline gives CDR1 LGHNA, CDR2 YSLEER. The CDR3 is made up of 14 amino acids. With 0 bases removed from V and 8 bases from J, the gap between germline ends came to 13 bases. The CDR3 nucleotides read TGCGCCAGCAGCCAAGAAGGGGTTGTAGGAGGCTACACCTTC. This translates into CASSQEGVVGGYTF.

V usage is TRBV27 and J usage is TRBJ1-1, with a tentative D call TRBD1 (6 bases). Deletions cut 7 bases from V and 11 bases from J, with 17 bases between. The CDR3 runs 12 residues. The germline CDR1 and CDR2 sequences are MNHEY and SMNVEV (reference sequence). For the CDR3, the DNA is TGTGCCAGCAAGACACAGACAGGATATGCTTTCTTT. As protein: CASKTQTGYAFF.

This clone has a single count. The J gene is TRBJ1-2, the V gene TRBV11-2, with D possibly TRBD1 on 6 matching bases. This CDR3 spans 13 amino acids. V lost 0 bases and J lost 4, with 6 bases in between. CDR1 SGHAT and CDR2 FQNNGV come from the germline V gene. The CDR3 DNA reads as TGTGCCAGCAGCTTAGACAGGGGCTATGGCTACACCTTC. This encodes CASSLDRGYGYTF.

J is TRBJ1-5 and V is TRBV19; no definite D call. CDR1 and CDR2 (germline): LNHDA, SQIVND (reference sequence). Trimming removed 3 bases from V and 2 bases from J, with 8 bases in between. The CDR3 extends over 14 amino acids. CDR3 region: CASSILRGNQPQHF. The CDR3 region has the DNA TGTGCCAGTAGTATTCTGAGGGGCAATCAGCCCCAGCATTTT.

The rearrangement joins TRBV6-5 to TRBJ1-1, with a weak D call TRBD1 (5 bases). CDR3 length equals 15 residues. CDR1 is MNHEY and CDR2 is SVGAGI in the germline V gene. V lost 7 bases and J lost 5, with 20 bases in between. This CDR3 is CASTGRESWGTEAFF. The DNA for the CDR3 is TGTGCCAGCACAGGGAGGGAATCCTGGGGAACTGAAGCTTTCTTT.

This clone was recorded a few times. The chain is built from TRBV6-1 and TRBJ1-3, with D unresolved. The CDR3 totals 15 residues. Germline V CDR1 and CDR2: MNHNS, SASEGT. V was pared by 2 bases and J by 0 bases, with 8 bases between. The CDR3 here is CASSELAYSGNTIYF. CDR3 nucleotides: TGTGCCAGCAGTGAACTGGCCTACTCTGGAAACACCATATATTTT.

The chain couples TRBV28 to TRBJ2-3; D uncertain. The CDR3 has 11 residues. Germline assignment: CDR1 MDHEN and CDR2 SYDVKM. The V end was cut by 6 bases, the J end by 2 bases, with 3 bases between. CDR3 sequence: CASSYTDTQYF. The CDR3 DNA reads TGTGCCAGCAGCTACACAGATACGCAGTATTTT.

The J gene is TRBJ1-5, the V gene TRBV5-6; D is ambiguous. This CDR3 comprises 13 residues. Germline-derived CDR1 and CDR2 are SGHDT and YYEEEE. The V and J ends lost 0 bases and 8 bases respectively, with 9 bases between them. In DNA form, the CDR3 reads TGTGCCAGCAGCTTGGGGCGGAGCGAGCCCCAGCATTTT. Translating gives CASSLGRSEPQHF.

The CDR3 loop is CASSARQGAGNTIYF. Here the CDR3 DNA reads TGTGCCAGCAGCGCTCGACAGGGGGCTGGAAACACCATATATTTT. This sequence joins TRBV5-5 and TRBJ1-3, with 9 nucleotides matching TRBD1. Per the germline V gene, CDR1 is SGHKS and CDR2 is YYEKEE (reference sequence). V shed 4 bases and J 2 bases; nucleotides not matched to a gene: 4. CDR3 length equals 15 residues.

The genes are TRBV2 and TRBJ2-1; no firm D call. CDR1 is SNHLY, CDR2 FYNNEI, per germline. V was trimmed by 2 bases and J by 8 bases, leaving 4 bases between them. The CDR3 consists of 11 residues. The CDR3, as DNA: TGTGCCAGCAGTGAAAGGTATGAGCAGTTCTTC. Translated, it gives CASSERYEQFF.

This sequence joins TRBV11-3 and TRBJ1-1; 9 bases line up with TRBD1. Germline CDR1 and CDR2: SGHNT and YENEEA. The CDR3 is 15 amino acids. The J segment lost 5 bases and the V segment lost 4 bases, leaving 8 bases of the junction unmatched. In nucleotides, the CDR3 is TGTGCCAGCAGCTCAGGGACAGGGCTTGAGACTGAAGCTTTCTTT. It is translated as CASSSGTGLETEAFF.

The chain joins TRBV2 to TRBJ2-7; 7 bases map to TRBD2. CDR1 and CDR2 (germline): SNHLY, FYNNEI. The CDR3 totals 14 residues. With 3 bases clipped from V and 3 bases from J, the junction kept 5 bases outside the gene matches. The CDR3 DNA reads as TGTGCCAGCAGTGATGGGAGGGCGGGCTACGAGCAGTACTTC. This encodes CASSDGRAGYEQYF. Together with reference TRBV2 and TRBJ2-7, the CDR3 gives the full variable domain: EPEVTQTPSHQVTQMGQEVILRCVPISNHLYFYWYRQILGQKVEFLVSFYNNEISEKSEIFDDQFSVERPDGSNFTLKIRSTKLEDSAMYFCASSDGRAGYEQYFGPGTRLTVT.

The V call is TRBV10-3, the J call TRBJ2-1; D uncertain. The CDR3 covers 15 residues. The V end lost 6 bases, the J end lost 6 bases, and 18 bases lay between the germline ends. Germline V gene lookup returns CDR1 ENHRY and CDR2 SYGVKD. The CDR3 region is CAISRTDKTSNEQFF. The CDR3 DNA sequence: TGTGCCATCAGCAGGACCGATAAAACATCCAATGAGCAGTTCTTC.

The J gene is TRBJ1-6, the V gene TRBV15; TRBD1 matches 7 bases. The CDR3 consists of 16 residues. Per the germline V gene, CDR1 is LNHNV and CDR2 is YYDKDF (reference sequence). V lost 1 base, J lost 10 bases, and 10 bases stayed unmatched. The CDR3 is CATSRAMTGNHSPLHF. CDR3 in DNA: TGTGCCACCAGCAGAGCCATGACAGGGAATCACTCACCCCTCCACTTT.

This clone was picked up many times. The chain carries TRBV30 and TRBJ2-3; D gene uncertain. The V and J ends lost 1 base and 1 base respectively, with 9 bases between them. The CDR3 is 14 amino acids. In germline, CDR1 is GTSNPN, CDR2 SVGIG (reference sequence). CDR3 in DNA: TGTGCCTGGAGTGAGGAGTTTGGCACAGATACGCAGTATTTT. Protein sequence: CAWSEEFGTDTQYF.

This rearrangement joins TRBV7-2 to TRBJ1-3, with 7 bases that match TRBD1. The CDR3 is 18 residues long. V was pared by 5 bases and J by 3 bases, with 16 bases of the junction left unmatched. The germline gives CDR1 SGHTA, CDR2 FQGNSA. CDR3 region: CASSQDRVPVIFGNTIYF. The CDR3 DNA reads TGTGCCAGCAGCCAAGACAGGGTCCCCGTCATTTTTGGAAACACCATATATTTT.

This chain connects TRBV6-6 to TRBJ2-5; perhaps TRBD1 as D (7 bases). The CDR3 is made up of 15 amino acids. Germline V lookup: CDR1 MNHNY, CDR2 SVGAGI (reference sequence). With 4 bases removed from V and 11 bases from J, the gap between germline ends came to 23 bases. The CDR3 loop is CASSWGQGGPKQQYF. The CDR3 DNA sequence: TGTGCCAGCAGTTGGGGGCAGGGGGGCCCTAAGCAGCAGTACTTC.

Here the CDR3 reads CASSPGTHGRRQETQYF. The CDR3, as DNA: TGTGCCAGCAGCCCGGGGACTCACGGACGGAGGCAAGAGACCCAGTACTTC. This chain links TRBV11-2 with TRBJ2-5; D may be TRBD2 (6 bases). Per germline, CDR1 SGHAT and CDR2 FQNNGV. The CDR3 spans 17 residues. Trimming removed 5 bases from V and 2 bases from J, with 21 bases in between.